The next 5 T cell receptor beta chains were all read from a single sample in a study of blood T cell repertoires in COVID-19. Profiling relied on immunoSEQ multiplex PCR, and the TCRdb table lists in-frame clones only, not all of them. The sample shows around 24,000 clones, nearly 90% of them seen only once. The sample taken for sequencing was peripheral blood. The receptor set was obtained from a woman aged 55-69 years with active COVID-19.

This clone came up a few times. V gene TRBV28 combines with J gene TRBJ1-5; D unresolved. CDR1 and CDR2 from the germline V gene are MDHEN and SYDVKM. The CDR3 length is 16 residues. The germline V and J ends were trimmed by 2 bases and 0 bases, with 11 bases remaining between them. The CDR3 here is CASSLVRGHSNQPQHF. The DNA for the CDR3 is TGTGCCAGCAGTTTAGTACGGGGTCATAGCAATCAGCCCCAGCATTTT.

This sequence joins TRBV24-1 and TRBJ2-7; 8 bases align to TRBD2. In germline, CDR1 is KGHDR, CDR2 SFDVKD. V was clipped by 9 bases and J by 6 bases; unmatched bases: 9. This CDR3 is 13 amino acids long. The CDR3 DNA reads as TGTGCCACCCAGGGACTAGTGTTAGGCGAGCAGTACTTC. Protein sequence: CATQGLVLGEQYF.

The chain carries TRBV24-1 and TRBJ1-4; TRBD1 matches 9 bases. The CDR3 runs 13 residues. The germline gives CDR1 KGHDR, CDR2 SFDVKD. J lost 7 bases, V lost 9 bases, and 5 bases had no gene match. CDR3 sequence (DNA): TGTGCCACCGGGACAGGGACGGGTGAAAAACTGTTTTTT. Amino acids: CATGTGTGEKLFF.

CDR3 loop: CASTLAANTGELFF. CDR3 in DNA: TGTGCCAGCACCTTAGCGGCGAACACCGGGGAGCTGTTTTTT. The gene calls are TRBV3-1 (or the pseudogene TRBV3-2) and TRBJ2-2, with D possibly matching TRBD2 (6 bases). V was clipped by 7 bases and J by 0 bases, with 9 bases between them. CDR1 and CDR2 (germline): LGHDT, YNNKEL (reference sequence). The CDR3 runs 14 residues.

The genes are TRBV9 and TRBJ2-6; D perhaps matches TRBD1 (6 bases). The germline V and J ends were trimmed by 0 bases and 2 bases, with 12 bases remaining between them. The V gene's germline CDR1 is SGDLS and CDR2 YYNGEE. The CDR3 is made up of 17 amino acids. CDR3 sequence (DNA): TGTGCCAGCAGCGTAGGTGGTACAGGGACTGGGGCCAACGTCCTGACTTTC. Protein: CASSVGGTGTGANVLTF.